Below, 4 T cell receptor beta chains from the same sample are listed, as sequenced in a study of T cell repertoires in cytomegalovirus infection. For these receptors, no antigen is known. One entry per CDR3 protein results from TCRdb running MiXCR on the reads. The data contain over 50,000 distinct CDR3 sequences, 20% of them seen just once; the ten biggest clones take up over 65%. The sequenced sample was CD8+ T cells from cultured PBMCs, obtained from culture after CMV antigen stimulation. These receptors were collected from a human donor in good health (CMV status not recorded). Some clones in this sample may be carry-over from other donors' samples.

The DNA for the CDR3 is TGTGCCAGCAGCTTGGTTTACCGGGACAGCCAACTAGGTAGCAATCAGCCCCAGCATTTT. Residues: CASSLVYRDSQLGSNQPQHF. V usage is TRBV5-4 and J usage is TRBJ1-5; 7 nucleotides line up with TRBD1. Germline loops: CDR1 SGHNT, CDR2 YYREEE (reference sequence). The CDR3 sequence is 20 residues long. Trimming cost V 0 bases and J 0 bases; bases outside gene matches: 15.

This clonotype has only a few counts. CDR3 residues: CASSPIGEGKETQYF. The DNA for the CDR3 is TGTGCCAGCAGTCCGATTGGGGAGGGCAAAGAGACCCAGTACTTC. The chain combines TRBV27 with TRBJ2-5; 7 bases match TRBD2. The CDR3 extends over 15 amino acids. Per germline, CDR1 MNHEY and CDR2 SMNVEV (reference sequence). V dropped 5 bases and J dropped 3; count of bases not matched to a gene: 9.

The chain carries TRBV30 and TRBJ1-3; tentative D call: TRBD1 (5 bases). Germline-derived CDR1 and CDR2 are GTSNPN and SVGIG (reference sequence). Trimming removed 0 bases from V and 4 bases from J, with 10 bases in between. The CDR3 is 14 residues long. For the CDR3, the DNA is TGTGCCTGGAGTGTTACAGGCCTAGGAAACACCATATATTTT. Amino acids: CAWSVTGLGNTIYF.

The genes are TRBV10-3 and TRBJ2-3; 7 bases are a match to TRBD1. The CDR3 has 18 residues. Germline V CDR1 and CDR2: ENHRY, SYGVKD. After removal of 10 bases from V and 0 bases from J, the junction contained 19 bases not matched to a gene. This CDR3 reads CATRDSGQAATSTDTQYF. Written as DNA, the CDR3 is TGTGCCACCAGGGATTCCGGACAGGCGGCCACTAGCACAGATACGCAGTATTTT.